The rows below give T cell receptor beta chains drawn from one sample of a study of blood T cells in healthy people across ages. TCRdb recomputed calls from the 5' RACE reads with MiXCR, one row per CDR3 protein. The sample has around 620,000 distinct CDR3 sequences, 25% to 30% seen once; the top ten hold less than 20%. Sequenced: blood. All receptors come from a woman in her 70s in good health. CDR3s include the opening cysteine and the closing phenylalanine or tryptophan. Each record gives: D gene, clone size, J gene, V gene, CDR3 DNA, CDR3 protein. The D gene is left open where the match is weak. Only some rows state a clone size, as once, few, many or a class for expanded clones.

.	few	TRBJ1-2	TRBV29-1	TGCAGCGTTGAATCCAGCTATGGCTACACCTTC	CSVESSYGYTF
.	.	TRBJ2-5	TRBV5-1	TGCGCCAGCAGCTTGGTCGAGACTAGAGAGACCCAGTACTTC	CASSLVETRETQYF
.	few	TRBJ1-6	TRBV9	TGTGCCAGCAGCGTAGACCGGCACGGGGACTCTGGGAGTAATTCACCCCTCCACTTT	CASSVDRHGDSGSNSPLHF
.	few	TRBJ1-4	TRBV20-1	TGCAGTGGGGGACTCCCAGGGGAAAAACTGTTTTTT	CSGGLPGEKLFF
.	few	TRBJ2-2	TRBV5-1	TGCGCCAGCAGCTCGCCCACCAAGACAGGCGGCGGGGAGCTGTTTTTT	CASSSPTKTGGGELFF
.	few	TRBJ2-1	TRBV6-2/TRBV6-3	TGTGCCAGCAGTTTCACACTCCAACCTCACAATGAGCAGTTCTTC	CASSFTLQPHNEQFF
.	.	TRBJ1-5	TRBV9	TGTGCCTGCAGCCCTGAGGGTAATAGCAATCAGCCCCAGCATTTT	CACSPEGNSNQPQHF
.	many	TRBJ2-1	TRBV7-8	TGTGCCAGCAGCCCAGGGACCGTAAGCTCCTACAATGAGCAGTTCTTC	CASSPGTVSSYNEQFF
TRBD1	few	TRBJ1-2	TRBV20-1	TGCAGTGCTGGGACAGGGGGGACTAACTATGGCTACACCTTC	CSAGTGGTNYGYTF
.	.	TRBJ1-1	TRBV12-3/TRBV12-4	TGTGCCAGCAGTACCTCAGGGAATACGAACACTGAAGCTTTCTTT	CASSTSGNTNTEAFF
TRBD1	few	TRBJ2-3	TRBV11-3	TGTGCCAGCAGCAAAATACAGGGGGCTAGCACAGATACGCAGTATTTT	CASSKIQGASTDTQYF
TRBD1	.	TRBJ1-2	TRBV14	TGTGCCAGCAGCCAAGATCTCAGGGGGACAGCCGGCTACACCTTC	CASSQDLRGTAGYTF
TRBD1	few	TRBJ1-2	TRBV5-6	TGTGCCAGCAGGTCACAGGGGGCTACCTATGGCTACACCTTC	CASRSQGATYGYTF
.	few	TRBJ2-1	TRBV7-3	TGTGCCAGCAGCCACGCGGTAGGGGGGGCCAGGAATGAGCAGTTCTTC	CASSHAVGGARNEQFF
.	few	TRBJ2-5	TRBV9	TGTGCCGGCAGCGCCACTGGGAGACAAGAGACCCAGTACTTC	CAGSATGRQETQYF
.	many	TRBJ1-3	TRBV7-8	TGTGCCAGCAGCTCTCAAGGGAACACCATATATTTT	CASSSQGNTIYF
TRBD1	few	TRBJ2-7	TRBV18	TGTGCCAGCTCACGACTACAGGGGTACTCCTACGAGCAGTACTTC	CASSRLQGYSYEQYF
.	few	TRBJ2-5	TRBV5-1	TGCGCCAGCAGCCCAAGCCGGAGCCAAGAGACCCAGTACTTC	CASSPSRSQETQYF
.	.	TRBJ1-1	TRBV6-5	TGTGCCAGCAGGAACCCGAGGGCAGTCGAAGCTTTCTTT	CASRNPRAVEAFF
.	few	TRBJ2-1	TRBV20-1	TGCAGTGCTAGAGTTGCGGGGGCTAGGAATGAGCAGTTCTTC	CSARVAGARNEQFF
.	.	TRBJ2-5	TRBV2	TGTGCCAGCAGTGAAGCGCTTCGGAGCCAAGAGACCCAGTACTTC	CASSEALRSQETQYF
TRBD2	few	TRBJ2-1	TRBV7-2	TGTGCCAGCAGCTTAGTAGCGGGGGGGCCGGTCTTCTTC	CASSLVAGGPVFF
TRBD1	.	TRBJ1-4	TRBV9	TGTGCCAGCAGCGTAGCGGTCGGGACAGGGGGTTTAGGTGAAAAACTGTTTTTT	CASSVAVGTGGLGEKLFF
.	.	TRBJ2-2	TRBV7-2	TGTGCCAGCAGCTTAGTCTTCCCTGGGGAGCTGTTTTTT	CASSLVFPGELFF
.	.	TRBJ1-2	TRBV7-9	TGTGCCAGCAGCTTAGGATGGCAGAGCTATGGCTACACCTTC	CASSLGWQSYGYTF
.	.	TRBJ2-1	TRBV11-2	TGTGCCAGCAGCTTAAGGGGGGCAGGGGATGAGCAGTTCTTC	CASSLRGAGDEQFF
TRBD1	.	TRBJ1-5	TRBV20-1	TGCAGTGCTTACGGGACAGGAAATAATCAGCCCCAGCATTTT	CSAYGTGNNQPQHF
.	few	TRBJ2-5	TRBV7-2	TGTGCCAGCAGCTCCTCCCTTGGGAGCGGACAAGAGACCCAGTACTTC	CASSSSLGSGQETQYF
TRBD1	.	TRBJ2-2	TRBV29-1	TGCAGCGGAGACAGGGCCGGGGAGCTGTTTTTT	CSGDRAGELFF
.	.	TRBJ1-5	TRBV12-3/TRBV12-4	TGTGCCAGCGGTGGGGGGGACTATAGCAATCAGCCCCAGCGTTTT	CASGGGDYSNQPQRF
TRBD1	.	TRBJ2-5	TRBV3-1	TGTGCCAGCAGCCAGAGGGACAGGGTGTATGAGCAGTACTTC	CASSQRDRVYEQYF
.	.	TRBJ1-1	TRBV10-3	TGTGCCATCAGAAAGGGACGGGAAACTGAAGCTTTCTTT	CAIRKGRETEAFF
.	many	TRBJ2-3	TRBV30	TGTGCCTGGAGTTCCCGGGGGGCAGGTGATACGCAGTATTTT	CAWSSRGAGDTQYF
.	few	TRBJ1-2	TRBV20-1	TGCAGTGCTACCGGGACGTACTATGGCTACACCTTC	CSATGTYYGYTF
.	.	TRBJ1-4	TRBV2	TGTGCCAGCAGTAAACAGGGCCCTAATGAAAAACTGTTTTTT	CASSKQGPNEKLFF
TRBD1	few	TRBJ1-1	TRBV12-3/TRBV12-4	TGTGCCAGCAGTTTAGCGACAGGGATGAACACTGAAGCTTTCTTT	CASSLATGMNTEAFF
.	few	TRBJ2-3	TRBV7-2	TGTGCCAGCAGCTTATCGACAGCCACAGATACGCAGTATTTT	CASSLSTATDTQYF
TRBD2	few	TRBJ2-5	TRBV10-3	TGTGCCATCAATCCTAGCGGGGTATCAAAGACCCAGTACTTC	CAINPSGVSKTQYF
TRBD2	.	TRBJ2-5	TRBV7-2	TGTGCCAGCAGCTTGAGCCCCGGGAGGGGGCAAGAGACCCAGTACTTC	CASSLSPGRGQETQYF
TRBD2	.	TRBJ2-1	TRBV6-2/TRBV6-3	TGTGCCAGCAGTACTGTGGGGGGGAATAACAATGAGCAGTTCTTC	CASSTVGGNNNEQFF